This TCR beta chain emerged from a study of T-cell memory formation after mild COVID-19. This clonotype was recorded many times. The germline V and J ends were trimmed by 3 bases and 5 bases, with 16 bases remaining between them. CDR3 length: 15 residues. TCRdb ran MiXCR on the 5' RACE reads and lists one entry per CDR3 protein. The sample holds 270,000 or so distinct CDR3 sequences; 15% to 20% are singletons and the top ten take about 21%. Sample: PBMCs or a T cell subset sorted from them (not recorded which). This chain joins TRBV12-3 or TRBV12-4 and TRBJ1-1; D gene unclear. This TCR was sampled from a man aged 18 to 35 who had mild COVID-19 (a few samples of this study predate the infection). Cell type and time point are not known. CDR3: CASSLIEVLGTEAFF. The CDR3 DNA reads TGTGCCAGCAGTTTGATCGAGGTACTTGGGACTGAAGCTTTCTTT.